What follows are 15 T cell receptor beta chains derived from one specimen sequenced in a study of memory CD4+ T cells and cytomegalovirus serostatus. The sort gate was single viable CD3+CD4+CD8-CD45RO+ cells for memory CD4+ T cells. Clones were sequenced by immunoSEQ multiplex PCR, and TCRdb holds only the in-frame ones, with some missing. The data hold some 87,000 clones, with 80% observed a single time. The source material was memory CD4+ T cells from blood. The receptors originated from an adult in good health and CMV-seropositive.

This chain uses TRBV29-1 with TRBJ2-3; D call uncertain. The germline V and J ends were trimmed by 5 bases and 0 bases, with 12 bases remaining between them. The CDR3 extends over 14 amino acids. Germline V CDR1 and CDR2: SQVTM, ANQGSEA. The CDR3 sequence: CSVTGPSSTDTQYF. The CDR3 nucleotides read TGCAGCGTTACTGGTCCGTCTAGCACAGATACGCAGTATTTT.

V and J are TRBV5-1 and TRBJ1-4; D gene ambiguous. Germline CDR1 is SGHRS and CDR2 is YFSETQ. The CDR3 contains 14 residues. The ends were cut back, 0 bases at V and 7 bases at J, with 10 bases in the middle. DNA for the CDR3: TGCGCCAGCAGCTTGGATTTTCCGGGTGAAAAACTGTTTTTT. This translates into CASSLDFPGEKLFF.

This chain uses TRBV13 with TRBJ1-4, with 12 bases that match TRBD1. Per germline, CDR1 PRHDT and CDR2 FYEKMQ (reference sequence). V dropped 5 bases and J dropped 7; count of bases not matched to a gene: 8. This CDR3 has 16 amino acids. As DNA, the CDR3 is TGTGCCAGCAGCCTGGGACAGGGGGCAGCAGGTGAAAAACTGTTTTTT. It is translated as CASSLGQGAAGEKLFF.

Here the CDR3 reads CASSEATSGSWETQYF. In nucleotides, the CDR3 is TGTGCCAGCAGTGAAGCGACTAGCGGGAGCTGGGAGACCCAGTACTTC. The chain employs TRBV6-1 and TRBJ2-5, with TRBD2 matching 12 bases. V lost 0 bases, J lost 5 bases, and 4 bases stayed unmatched. The germline CDR1 and CDR2 sequences are MNHNS and SASEGT. There are 16 residues in the CDR3.

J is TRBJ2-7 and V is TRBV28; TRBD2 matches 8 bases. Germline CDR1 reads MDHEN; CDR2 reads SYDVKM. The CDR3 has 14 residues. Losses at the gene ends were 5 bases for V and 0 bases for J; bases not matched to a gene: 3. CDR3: CASSLGGGSYEQYF. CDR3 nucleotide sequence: TGTGCCAGCAGTCTCGGGGGGGGCTCCTACGAGCAGTACTTC.

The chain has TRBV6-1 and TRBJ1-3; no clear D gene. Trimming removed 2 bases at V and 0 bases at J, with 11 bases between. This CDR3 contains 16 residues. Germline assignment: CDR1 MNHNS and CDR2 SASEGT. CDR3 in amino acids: CASSEHDLSSGNTIYF. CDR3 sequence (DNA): TGTGCCAGCAGTGAACACGACCTCAGCTCTGGAAACACCATATATTTT.

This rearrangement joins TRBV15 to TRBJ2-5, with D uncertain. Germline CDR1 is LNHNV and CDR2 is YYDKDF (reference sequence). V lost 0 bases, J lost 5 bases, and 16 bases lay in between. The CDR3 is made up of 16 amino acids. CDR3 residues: CATSRDLVRRGETQYF. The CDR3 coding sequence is TGTGCCACCAGCAGAGATCTTGTCAGGCGAGGCGAGACCCAGTACTTC.

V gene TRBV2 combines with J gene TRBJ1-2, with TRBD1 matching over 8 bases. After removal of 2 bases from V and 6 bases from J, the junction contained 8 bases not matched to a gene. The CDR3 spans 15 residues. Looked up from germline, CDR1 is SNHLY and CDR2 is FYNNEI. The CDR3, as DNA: TGTGCCAGCAGTGAACGAGGACAGGGCGGAGATGGCTACACCTTC. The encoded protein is CASSERGQGGDGYTF.

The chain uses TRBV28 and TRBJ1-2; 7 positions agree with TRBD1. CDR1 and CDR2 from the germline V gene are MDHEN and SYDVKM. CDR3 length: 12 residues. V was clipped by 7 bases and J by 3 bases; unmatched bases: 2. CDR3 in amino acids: CASTQGDYGYTF. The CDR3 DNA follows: TGTGCCAGCACTCAGGGGGACTATGGCTACACCTTC.

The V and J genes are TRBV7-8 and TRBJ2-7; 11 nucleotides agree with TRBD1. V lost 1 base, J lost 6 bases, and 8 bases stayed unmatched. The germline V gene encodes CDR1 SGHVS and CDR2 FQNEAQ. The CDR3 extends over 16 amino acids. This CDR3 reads CASSLGAGTGGREQYF. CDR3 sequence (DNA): TGTGCCAGCAGCTTAGGTGCCGGGACAGGGGGTCGCGAGCAGTACTTC.

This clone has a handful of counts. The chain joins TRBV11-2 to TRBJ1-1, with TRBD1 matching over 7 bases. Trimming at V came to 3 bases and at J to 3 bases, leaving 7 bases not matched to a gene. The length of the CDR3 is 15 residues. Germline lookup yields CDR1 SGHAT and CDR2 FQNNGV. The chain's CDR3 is CASSFTLGGYTEAFF. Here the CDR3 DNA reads TGTGCCAGCAGCTTCACCCTAGGGGGCTACACTGAAGCTTTCTTT.

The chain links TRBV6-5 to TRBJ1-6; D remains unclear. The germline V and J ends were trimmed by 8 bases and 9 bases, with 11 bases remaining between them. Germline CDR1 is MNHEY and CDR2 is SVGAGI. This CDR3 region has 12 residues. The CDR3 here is CASSLWGSPLHF. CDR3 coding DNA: TGTGCCAGCTCCCTCTGGGGTTCACCCCTCCACTTT.

The CDR3 DNA sequence: TGTGCCAGCAGCTTTATAGGGAGCAACACTGAAGCTTTCTTT. Its translation is CASSFIGSNTEAFF. The chain combines TRBV7-8 with TRBJ1-1; unclear D gene. This CDR3 contains 14 residues. Germline-derived CDR1 and CDR2 are SGHVS and FQNEAQ. Deletions cut 3 bases from V and 2 bases from J, with 10 bases between.

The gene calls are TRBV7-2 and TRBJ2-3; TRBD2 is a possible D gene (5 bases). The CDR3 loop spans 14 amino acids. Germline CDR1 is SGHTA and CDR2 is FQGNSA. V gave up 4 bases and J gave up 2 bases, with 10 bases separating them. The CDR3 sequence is CASSWLALTDTQYF. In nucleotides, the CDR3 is TGTGCCAGCAGCTGGCTAGCCCTCACAGATACGCAGTATTTT.

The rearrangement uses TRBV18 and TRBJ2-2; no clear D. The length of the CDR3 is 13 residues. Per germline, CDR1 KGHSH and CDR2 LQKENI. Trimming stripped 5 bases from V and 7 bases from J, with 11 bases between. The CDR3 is CASSNPDGGELFF. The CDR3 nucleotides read TGTGCCAGCTCAAATCCAGATGGCGGGGAGCTGTTTTTT.